This passage covers 14 T cell receptor beta chains from one sample sequenced in a study of blood T cell repertoires in COVID-19. TCRdb keeps only in-frame clones here, not all; method: immunoSEQ multiplex PCR. Of around 70,000 clones in the sample, roughly 90% were seen once. What was sequenced was peripheral blood. These receptors all come from a human donor in a cohort sampled during active COVID-19.

The chain uses TRBV27 and TRBJ2-7, with 7 bases aligning to TRBD1. This CDR3 is built from 16 residues. Germline V CDR1 and CDR2: MNHEY, SMNVEV (reference sequence). With 3 bases clipped from V and 4 bases from J, the junction kept 12 bases outside the gene matches. The CDR3 region has the DNA TGTGCCAGCAGTTTGATAGGGGGCACCGCCATGTACGAGCAGTACTTC. Its translation: CASSLIGGTAMYEQYF.

The count of this clone is one. The chain uses TRBV4-3 and TRBJ2-5; D perhaps matches TRBD2 (5 bases). Germline-derived CDR1 and CDR2 are LGHNA and YSLEER. The ends were cut back, 0 bases at V and 5 bases at J, with 10 bases in the middle. The CDR3 has 14 residues. The CDR3 reads CASSQETGWETQYF. The CDR3 DNA reads TGCGCCAGCAGCCAAGAGACGGGGTGGGAGACCCAGTACTTC.

V is TRBV5-6 and J is TRBJ1-2, with TRBD1 matching 9 bases. The J segment lost 5 bases and the V segment lost 3 bases, leaving 5 bases of the junction unmatched. The CDR3 extends over 14 amino acids. CDR1 and CDR2 from the germline V gene are SGHDT and YYEEEE. The CDR3 protein is CASSWRTGDYGYTF. The CDR3 coding sequence is TGTGCCAGCAGCTGGCGGACAGGGGATTATGGCTACACCTTC.

The chain combines TRBV6-1 with TRBJ2-1; TRBD2 matches at 13 bases. The junction had 8 bases not matched to a gene; V was cut back by 2 bases and J by 7 bases. The CDR3 has 17 residues. In germline, CDR1 is MNHNS, CDR2 SASEGT. Here the CDR3 DNA reads TGTGCCAGCAGTGAACGGCCGGGACTAGCGGGATATAATGAGCAGTTCTTC. Translated: CASSERPGLAGYNEQFF.

The chain carries TRBV21-1 and TRBJ2-1; no check of the table's D call, TRBD2, against the DNA was made. TRBV21-1 is a pseudogene segment. The CDR3 contains 21 residues. CDR3 residues: CASSKARGTSVTGDSYNEQFF. The DNA for the CDR3 is TGTGCCAGCAGCAAAGCGAGGGGGACTAGCGTTACGGGTGACTCCTACAATGAGCAGTTCTTC.

The chain recombines TRBV19 with TRBJ2-7; no definite D call. Germline assignment: CDR1 LNHDA and CDR2 SQIVND (reference sequence). The CDR3 is 14 amino acids. V lost 5 bases and J lost 2, with 13 bases in between. In DNA form, the CDR3 reads TGTGCCAGTAGTCCCCGCGGCGGTACCTACGAGCAGTACTTC. It specifies CASSPRGGTYEQYF.

The V gene is TRBV7-8, the J gene TRBJ1-2, with D possibly TRBD1 on 6 matching bases. V gave up 6 bases and J gave up 1 base, with 9 bases separating them. Germline V gene sequence: CDR1 SGHVS, CDR2 FQNEAQ. The CDR3 length is 13 residues. CDR3 residues: CASSPDSNYGYTF. The CDR3 region has the DNA TGTGCCAGCAGTCCGGACAGTAACTATGGCTACACCTTC.

J is TRBJ2-3 and V is TRBV2, with D possibly called TRBD1 or TRBD2 (7 bases each). Germline values: CDR1 SNHLY, CDR2 FYNNEI. The CDR3 runs 15 residues. Between the trimmed V and J ends, which lost 6 bases and 4 bases, there was a span of 17 bases. CDR3 loop: CASSEQGRGSDTQYF. DNA of the CDR3: TGTGCCAGCAGCGAACAGGGGAGGGGGTCAGATACGCAGTATTTT.

The V gene is TRBV3-1 (or the pseudogene TRBV3-2), the J gene TRBJ2-4; D remains unclear. Trimming cost V 1 base and J 2 bases, with 9 bases left between them. CDR3 size: 15 residues. Germline V gene sequence: CDR1 LGHDT, CDR2 YNNKEL (reference sequence). CDR3 sequence (DNA): TGTGCCAGCAGCCAAGGGGCTGGGCCCAAAAACATTCAGTACTTC. Translation: CASSQGAGPKNIQYF.

This clone has a single count. J is TRBJ1-2 and V is TRBV3-1 (or the pseudogene TRBV3-2); 8 bases agree with TRBD1. Per the germline V gene, CDR1 is LGHDT and CDR2 is YNNKEL (reference sequence). The CDR3 contains 16 residues. The V gene end was trimmed by 1 base and the J gene end by 8 bases; junction bases not matched to a gene: 12. The CDR3, as DNA: TGTGCCAGCAGCCAAGGAAGTCGGACAGGGAGGTACGGCTACACCTTC. This encodes CASSQGSRTGRYGYTF.

The CDR3 protein is CASSLLSRETEAFF. CDR3 sequence (DNA): TGTGCCAGCAGCCTTCTTTCTCGGGAGACTGAAGCTTTCTTT. The chain combines TRBV14 with TRBJ1-1; no definite D call. CDR3 size: 14 residues. Germline values: CDR1 SGHDN, CDR2 FVKESK. Trimming took off 4 bases at V and 5 bases at J, with 14 bases between the two ends.

The chain couples TRBV4-1 to TRBJ2-7, with 9 bases aligning to TRBD1. From germline, CDR1 is MGHRA and CDR2 YSYEKL. The CDR3 length is 16 residues. Unmatched junction bases numbered 8, after V lost 3 bases and J lost 2 bases. CDR3 bases: TGCGCCAGCAGCCAGCTCCTAGGACAGGGGCCCTACGAGCAGTACTTC. This encodes CASSQLLGQGPYEQYF.

The chain recombines TRBV3-1 (or the pseudogene TRBV3-2) with TRBJ1-4; 9 bases match TRBD1. J was trimmed by 3 bases and V by 5 bases; bases with no gene match: 4. CDR1 LGHDT and CDR2 YNNKEL come from the germline V gene (reference sequence). CDR3 length equals 15 residues. The CDR3 DNA follows: TGTGCCAGCAGCTCCCGGACAGGGGCTAATGAAAAACTGTTTTTT. This gives the protein CASSSRTGANEKLFF.

This chain joins TRBV27 and TRBJ1-5; 8 bases map to TRBD1. The CDR3 totals 14 residues. Germline CDR1 reads MNHEY; CDR2 reads SMNVEV (reference sequence). J lost 4 bases, V lost 4 bases, and 3 bases had no gene match. The CDR3 DNA follows: TGTGCCAGCAGTTCCCGACAGGGGAATCAGCCCCAGCATTTT. It is translated as CASSSRQGNQPQHF.